A selection of T cell receptor delta chains follows, all from one sample in a study of gamma-delta chains in newborns, infants, children. TCRdb made new clone calls on the reads using CATT. Of 1,800 or so delta-chain clones listed, about 40% are singletons. The sequenced material came from blood. The source of these receptors is a child who had a fever. CDR3s include the opening cysteine and the closing phenylalanine or tryptophan. The D gene is left open where the match is weak. Clone size is stated in some rows and not others, as once, few, many or a class when expanded.

clone size	V gene	J gene	D gene	CDR3 DNA	CDR3 protein
few	TRDV2	TRDJ3	TRDD3	TGTGCCTGTGACACCGTCGACTGGGGGATACGCGGCCGGGACACCCGACAGATGTTTTTC	CACDTVDWGIRGRDTRQMFF
large	TRDV2	TRDJ3	-	TGTGCCTGTGACACAACGGGCTCGGACTGGGACACCCGACAGATGTTTTTC	CACDTTGSDWDTRQMFF
-	TRDV2	TRDJ1	TRDD3	TGTGCCTGTGACAGACTGGGGGATAAGGGTACACCGCATAAACTCATCTTC	CACDRLGDKGTPHKLIF
few	TRDV2	TRDJ1	TRDD3	TGTGCCTGTGACCCCTGGGGGACCGATAAACTCATCTTT	CACDPWGTDKLIF
large	TRDV2	TRDJ1	TRDD3	TGTGCCTGTGACGAAACTGGGGGCCGCGATAAACTCATCTTT	CACDETGGRDKLIF
-	TRDV2	TRDJ1	TRDD3	TGTGCCTGTGACACGATGTTTCTGGGGGATACTCGGGATAACGATAAACTCATCTTT	CACDTMFLGDTRDNDKLIF
-	TRDV2	TRDJ1	TRDD3	TGTGCCTGTGACCGACTGGGGGATGCAGGCGAGGCCGATAAACTCATCTTT	CACDRLGDAGEADKLIF
few	TRDV2	TRDJ1	TRDD3	TGTGCCTGTGACACCGTTCCGGTTACTGGGGGATCGGTCGGCACCGATAAACTCATCTTT	CACDTVPVTGGSVGTDKLIF
-	TRDV2	TRDJ1	-	TGTGCCTGTGACACCGTGGGGACCAACACCGATAAACTCATCTTT	CACDTVGTNTDKLIF
-	TRDV2	TRDJ1	TRDD3	TGTGCCTGTGACACAATCAGTACTGGGGGACCCAATAAACTCATCTTT	CACDTISTGGPNKLIF
-	TRDV2	TRDJ1	TRDD3	TGTGCCTGTGACCCTATACTGGGGGGCGTACAGGGACTCATCTTT	CACDPILGGVQGLIF
large	TRDV2	TRDJ1	TRDD3	TGTGCCTGTGAGTCTCTTAGTACTGGGGGATTCCGTTCCGATAAACTCATCTTT	CACESLSTGGFRSDKLIF
-	TRDV2	TRDJ1	-	TGTGCCTGTGACACCGTGGGGTACCTGTACACCGATAAACTCATCTTT	CACDTVGYLYTDKLIF
-	TRDV2	TRDJ1	TRDD3	TGTGCCTGTTGCCTCATTCCTAGCGCGTACTGGGGGATTCATTTCGTCACCGATAAACTCATCTTT	CACCLIPSAYWGIHFVTDKLIF
-	TRDV2	TRDJ3	TRDD3	TGTGCCTGTGACACCTATGATGGTGGGGGACAAAGCTCCTGGGACACCCGACAGATGTTTTTC	CACDTYDGGGQSSWDTRQMFF
-	TRDV2	TRDJ3	TRDD3	TGTGCCTGTGACACCACTGGGGGAGCCCGGGACGCCCGACAGATGTTTTTC	CACDTTGGARDARQMFF
-	TRDV2	TRDJ3	-	TGTGCCTGTGACACGGGATATGGGAGCTCCTGGGACACCCGACAGATGTTTTTC	CACDTGYGSSWDTRQMFF
-	TRDV2	TRDJ1	TRDD3	TGTGCCGCCGATACCGTTTTACTGGGGCTACTCACCGATAAACTCATCTTT	CAADTVLLGLLTDKLIF
-	TRDV2	TRDJ2	-	TGTGCCTGTGACACCGTGGGGGGTTTGGCAGCACAACTCTTCTTT	CACDTVGGLAAQLFF
few	TRDV2	TRDJ1	TRDD3	TGTGCCTGTGACACTCTTACTGGAGGGATACGCGGGGAGTACACCGATAAACTCATCTTT	CACDTLTGGIRGEYTDKLIF
few	TRDV2	TRDJ1	TRDD3	TGTGCCTGTGACCGACTGGGGAGCACCGATAAACTCATCTTT	CACDRLGSTDKLIF
-	TRDV2	TRDJ3	TRDD3	TGTGCCTGTGACACCGTACTGGGGGATACGGGCTCCTGGGACACCCGACAGATGTTTTTC	CACDTVLGDTGSWDTRQMFF
once	TRDV2	TRDJ1	TRDD3	TGTGCCCGTGACAGGTTGGGGGACTCGTACGCCGATAAACTCATCTTT	CARDRLGDSYADKLIF
large	TRDV2	TRDJ1	TRDD3	TGTGCCTGTGACACCGTAGGGAGGGGGATACGCGGTAAACTCATCTTT	CACDTVGRGIRGKLIF
-	TRDV2	TRDJ1	TRDD3	TGTGCCTGTGACAACCTACTGGGGGATACTCGTAAACTCATCTTT	CACDNLLGDTRKLIF
-	TRDV2	TRDJ1	-	TGTGCCTGTGACATGGTGTCCCGCGGTCATCATCTCAAGGCCGATAAACTCATCTTT	CACDMVSRGHHLKADKLIF
few	TRDV2	TRDJ3	TRDD3	TGTGCCTGTGGCGTACTGGGGGACTCCTGGGACACCCGACAGATGTTTTTC	CACGVLGDSWDTRQMFF
few	TRDV2	TRDJ1	TRDD3	TGTGCCTGTGATCCCCTACTGGGGGAAAAGTACACCGATAAACTCATCTTT	CACDPLLGEKYTDKLIF
few	TRDV2	TRDJ3	TRDD3	TGTGCCTGTGACACCGGAGGATACGGCTCCTGGGACACCCGACAGATGTTTTTC	CACDTGGYGSWDTRQMFF
-	TRDV2	TRDJ1	TRDD3	TGTGCCTGCGATGTACTGGGGGATAGAGCCGATAAACTCATCTTT	CACDVLGDRADKLIF
-	TRDV1	TRDJ1	TRDD3	TGTGCTCTTGGGGCCGTCTGGGGGGGATACGCCTCGGTCAAACCCATCTTT	CALGAVWGGYASVKPIF
few	TRDV2	TRDJ3	TRDD3	TGTGCCTGTGACCGACTGGGGGATACGAGTGGATCCTGGGACACCCGACAGATGTTTTTC	CACDRLGDTSGSWDTRQMFF
few	TRDV2	TRDJ1	-	TGTGCCTGTGACACCGTGGGGATCCACACCGATAAACTCATCTTT	CACDTVGIHTDKLIF
-	TRDV2	TRDJ1	TRDD3	TGTGCCTGTGACGCCGCTTCTGGGGGACGGATTCGGGATTCCGATAAACTCATCTTT	CACDAASGGRIRDSDKLIF
-	TRDV2	TRDJ3	-	TGTGCCTGTGACGGTCTCGCTACCCGGGACACCCGACAGATGTTTTTC	CACDGLATRDTRQMFF
-	TRDV2	TRDJ1	TRDD3	TGTGCCTGTGACACCGTCTCTAACTGGGGGATACTAGAGCTCACCGATAAACTCATCTTT	CACDTVSNWGILELTDKLIF
few	TRDV1	TRDJ1	TRDD3	TGTGCTATTGGGCCCCCACCTGCCCACTGGGGGATACCTCGTACAGCCGATAAACTCATCTTT	CAIGPPPAHWGIPRTADKLIF
-	TRDV2	TRDJ3	TRDD3	TGTGCCTGTGACACCGTGGGTACTGGGGGATTCGACTCCTGGGACACCCGACAGATGTTTTTC	CACDTVGTGGFDSWDTRQMFF
once	TRDV2	TRDJ1	TRDD3	TGTGCCTGTGACACCCTTCGGCGTGGGGGATACCCGACTTACACCGATAAACTCATCTTT	CACDTLRRGGYPTYTDKLIF
once	TRDV2	TRDJ1	TRDD3	TGTGCCTGTGACACCGTTCTGCTGGGGGATACCGATAAACCCATCTTT	CACDTVLLGDTDKPIF
few	TRDV2	TRDJ1	TRDD3	TGTGCCTGTGACACTCTGGGGGATACGGAAACCGATAAACTCATCTTT	CACDTLGDTETDKLIF
-	TRDV2	TRDJ1	-	TGTGCCTGTGACACCGTGGGTGTGGATACTCGTAGAGATAAACTCATCTTT	CACDTVGVDTRRDKLIF
few	TRDV2	TRDJ1	TRDD3	TGTGCCTGTGACACCATCTCCTCCTTCGTACTGGGGAAGGAAAAAACCGATAGACTCATCTTT	CACDTISSFVLGKEKTDRLIF
-	TRDV2	TRDJ1	-	TGTGCCTGTGACACCGTCGGGCCGAGTGGGGGTCCTCCCGATAAACTCATCTTT	CACDTVGPSGGPPDKLIF
few	TRDV2	TRDJ1	TRDD3	TGTGCCTGTGACTCAGTACTGGGGGATCAGCCCATGAATCTCATCTTT	CACDSVLGDQPMNLIF
large	TRDV2	TRDJ1	TRDD3	TGTGCCTGTGACACCGTTGGGGGATACTTCGATAAACTCATCTTT	CACDTVGGYFDKLIF
few	TRDV2	TRDJ1	TRDD3	TGTGCCTGTGACACCCTTGATGGGGGATACGATTCCACCGATAAACTCATCTTT	CACDTLDGGYDSTDKLIF
few	TRDV2	TRDJ3	TRDD3	TGTGCCTGTGACACCCTGGGAGTGGGGGATACAAGCCGGGACACCCGACAGATGTTTTTC	CACDTLGVGDTSRDTRQMFF
-	TRDV2	TRDJ1	TRDD3	TGCGCCTGTGACATACTGGGGATGCACACCGATAAACTCATCTTT	CACDILGMHTDKLIF
-	TRDV1	TRDJ1	TRDD3	TGTGCTCTTGGGGAACTTCGGGGGATACAGGACGCCGATAAACTCATCTTT	CALGELRGIQDADKLIF
few	TRDV1	TRDJ2	TRDD3	TGTGCTCTTGGTTCCTGGGGGATCTCGATGACAGCACAACTCTTCTTT	CALGSWGISMTAQLFF
-	TRDV2	TRDJ1	-	TGTGCCTGTGACCCCCTGGGGAGGGGGACCGATAAACTCATCTTT	CACDPLGRGTDKLIF
few	TRDV2	TRDJ1	TRDD3	TGTGCCTGTGACACTGTACTGGGGACGCCCGGAAAACTCATCTTT	CACDTVLGTPGKLIF